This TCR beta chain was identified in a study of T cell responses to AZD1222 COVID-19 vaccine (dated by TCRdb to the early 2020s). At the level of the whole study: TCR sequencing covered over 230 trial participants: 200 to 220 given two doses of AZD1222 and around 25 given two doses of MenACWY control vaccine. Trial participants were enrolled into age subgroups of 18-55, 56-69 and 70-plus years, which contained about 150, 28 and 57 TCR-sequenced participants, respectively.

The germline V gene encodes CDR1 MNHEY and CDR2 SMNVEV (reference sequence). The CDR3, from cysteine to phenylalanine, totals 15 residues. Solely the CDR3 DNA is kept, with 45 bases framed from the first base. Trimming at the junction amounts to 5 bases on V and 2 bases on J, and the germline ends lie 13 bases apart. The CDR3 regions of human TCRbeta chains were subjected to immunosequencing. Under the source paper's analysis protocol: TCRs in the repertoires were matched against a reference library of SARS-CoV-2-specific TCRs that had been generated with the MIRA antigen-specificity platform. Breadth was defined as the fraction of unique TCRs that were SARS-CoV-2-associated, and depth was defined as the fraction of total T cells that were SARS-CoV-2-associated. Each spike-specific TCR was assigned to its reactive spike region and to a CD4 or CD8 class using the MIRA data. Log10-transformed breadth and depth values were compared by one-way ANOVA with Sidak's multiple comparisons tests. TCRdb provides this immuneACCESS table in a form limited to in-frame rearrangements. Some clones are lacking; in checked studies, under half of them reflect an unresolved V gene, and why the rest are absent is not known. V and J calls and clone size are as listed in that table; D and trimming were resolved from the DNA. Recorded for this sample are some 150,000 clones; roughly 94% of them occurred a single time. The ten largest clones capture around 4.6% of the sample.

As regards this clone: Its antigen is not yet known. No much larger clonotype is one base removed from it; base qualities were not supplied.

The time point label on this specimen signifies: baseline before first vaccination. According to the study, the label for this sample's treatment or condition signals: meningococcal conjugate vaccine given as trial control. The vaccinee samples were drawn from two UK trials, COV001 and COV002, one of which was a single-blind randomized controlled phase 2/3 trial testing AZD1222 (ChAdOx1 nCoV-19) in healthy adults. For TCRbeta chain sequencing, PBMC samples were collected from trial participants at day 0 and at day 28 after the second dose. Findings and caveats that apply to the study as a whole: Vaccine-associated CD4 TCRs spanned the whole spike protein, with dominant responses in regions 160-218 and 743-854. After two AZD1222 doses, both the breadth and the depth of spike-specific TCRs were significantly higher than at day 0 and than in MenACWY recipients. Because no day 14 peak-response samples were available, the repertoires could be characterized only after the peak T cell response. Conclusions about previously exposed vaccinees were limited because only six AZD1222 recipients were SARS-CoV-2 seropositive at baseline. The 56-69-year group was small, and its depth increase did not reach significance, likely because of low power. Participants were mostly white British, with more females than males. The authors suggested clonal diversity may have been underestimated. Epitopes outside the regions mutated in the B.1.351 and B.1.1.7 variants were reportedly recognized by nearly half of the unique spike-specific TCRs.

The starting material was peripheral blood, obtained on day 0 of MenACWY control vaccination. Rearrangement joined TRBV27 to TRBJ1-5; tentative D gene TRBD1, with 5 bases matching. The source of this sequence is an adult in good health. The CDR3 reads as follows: CASSRGGEGNQPQHF. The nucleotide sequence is TGTGCCAGCAGTAGGGGAGGCGAGGGCAATCAGCCCCAGCATTTT.